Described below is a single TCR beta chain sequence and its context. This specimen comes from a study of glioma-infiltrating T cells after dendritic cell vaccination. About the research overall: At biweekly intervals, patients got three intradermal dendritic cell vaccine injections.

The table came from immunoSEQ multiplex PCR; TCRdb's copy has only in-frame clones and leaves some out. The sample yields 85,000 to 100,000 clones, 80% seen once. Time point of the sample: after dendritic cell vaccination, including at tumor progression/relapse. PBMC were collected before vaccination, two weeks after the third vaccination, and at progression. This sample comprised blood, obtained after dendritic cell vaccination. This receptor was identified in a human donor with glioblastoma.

The CDR3 is CASSERTIGRGETDTQYF. DNA for the CDR3: TGTGCCAGCAGTGAACGTACCATCGGACGGGGGGAGACAGATACGCAGTATTTT. The chain uses TRBV2 and TRBJ2-3; 7 bases fit TRBD2. CDR3 length: 18 residues. V lost 2 bases, J lost 3 bases, and 14 bases stayed unmatched. Germline lookup yields CDR1 SNHLY and CDR2 FYNNEI.